The 9 T cell receptor beta chains presented below share a single source sample, sequenced in a study of cytomegalovirus exposure and HLA in healthy donors. PCR involved 60 Vbeta and 13 Jbeta primers. This table comes from immunoSEQ multiplex PCR, and its TCRdb copy is limited to in-frame clones, with some not included. Counted here are about 140,000 clones, 70% to 85% occurring once; the ten biggest clones make up more than 1.5%. Sequenced material: PBMCs. The receptor source for this set is a middle-aged woman in good health and CMV-seronegative.

This clone was observed a few times. The chain couples TRBV6-1 to TRBJ2-7, with D perhaps TRBD1 (5 bases). Trimming removed 6 bases from V and 2 bases from J, with 17 bases in between. CDR3 length: 15 amino acids. Germline V gene data show CDR1 as MNHNS and CDR2 as SASEGT. The CDR3 spells CASRETVFPAYEQYF. CDR3 sequence (DNA): TGTGCCAGCAGAGAGACAGTTTTTCCAGCCTACGAGCAGTACTTC.

The chain combines TRBV2 with TRBJ2-7; tentatively, D is TRBD2 (7 bases). V was trimmed by 4 bases and J by 1 base, leaving 14 bases between them. The V gene's germline CDR1 is SNHLY and CDR2 FYNNEI. The CDR3 length is 15 residues. The chain's CDR3 is CASSGGAGVSYEQYF. The DNA of the CDR3 is TGTGCCAGCAGTGGGGGGGCGGGAGTGTCCTACGAGCAGTACTTC.

The chain links TRBV7-9 to TRBJ1-5, with 7 positions matching TRBD1. The CDR3 runs to 13 residues. Losses at the gene ends were 3 bases for V and 5 bases for J; bases not matched to a gene: 1. Per the germline V gene, CDR1 is SEHNR and CDR2 is FQNEAQ (reference sequence). The CDR3 DNA reads TGTGCCAGCAGCTTTCAGGGGGATCAGCCCCAGCATTTT. Translating gives CASSFQGDQPQHF.

CDR3 amino acids: CASSFGQGGSAFF. The CDR3 DNA is TGTGCCAGCAGCTTTGGACAGGGGGGGTCGGCTTTCTTT. V gene TRBV11-3 combines with J gene TRBJ1-1; TRBD1 aligns across 10 bases. The germline V gene has CDR1 SGHNT and CDR2 YENEEA. Trimming removed 3 bases from V and 11 bases from J; junction bases left unmatched: 6. The CDR3 sequence is 13 residues long.

The chain has TRBV6-5 and TRBJ2-5, with D perhaps TRBD1 (6 bases). Looked up from germline, CDR1 is MNHEY and CDR2 is SVGAGI. Deletions cut 2 bases from V and 3 bases from J, with 7 bases between. There are 13 residues in the CDR3. CDR3 protein: CASSYEGEETQYF. CDR3 bases: TGTGCCAGCAGTTACGAGGGGGAAGAGACCCAGTACTTC.

The V call is TRBV28, the J call TRBJ2-1, with D possibly matching TRBD2 (6 bases). CDR3 size: 15 residues. Trimming removed 6 bases at V and 3 bases at J, with 15 bases between. Germline V gene sequence: CDR1 MDHEN, CDR2 SYDVKM. In DNA form, the CDR3 reads TGTGCCAGCAGCCAAATAGCGGTGCTCTACAATGAGCAGTTCTTC. It specifies CASSQIAVLYNEQFF.

J is TRBJ1-4 and V is TRBV4-1, with D perhaps matching TRBD1 (5 bases). From germline, CDR1 is MGHRA and CDR2 YSYEKL. V gave up 1 base and J gave up 6 bases, with 9 bases separating them. The CDR3 loop spans 14 amino acids. In DNA, the CDR3 is TGCGCCAGCAGCCAAGCCCAGGGTGATGAAAAACTGTTTTTT. Translated: CASSQAQGDEKLFF.

Remarks on this clone: At one of its ends the junction is not consistent with the germline gene, which may arise from a read error. The same CDR3 is also encoded by other DNA sequences in this sample. The V gene is TRBV9, the J gene TRBJ2-2; TRBD2 aligns across 8 bases. The V gene's germline CDR1 is SGDLS and CDR2 YYNGEE. CDR3 size: 16 residues. CDR3 in DNA: TGCGCCAGCAGCGTAGATCCGGGAGGGCCCGTCGGGGAGCTGTTTTTT. Its translation: CASSVDPGGPVGELFF. The variable domain in full, completed from reference TRBV9 and TRBJ2-2, reads DSGVTQTPKHLITATGQRVTLRCSPRSGDLSVYWYQQSLDQGLQFLIQYYNGEERAKGNILERFSAQQFPDLHSELNLSSLELGDSALYFCASSVDPGGPVGELFFGEGSRLTVL.

The rearrangement links TRBV10-1 to TRBJ2-2; possibly TRBD2 for D (6 bases). V was pared by 8 bases and J by 3 bases, with 19 bases between. The CDR3 has 16 amino acids. Per the germline V gene, CDR1 is WNHNN and CDR2 is SYGVQD (reference sequence). The CDR3 reads CASLMDYWDDTGELFF. The CDR3 DNA reads as TGCGCCAGCCTTATGGACTACTGGGACGACACCGGGGAGCTGTTTTTT.